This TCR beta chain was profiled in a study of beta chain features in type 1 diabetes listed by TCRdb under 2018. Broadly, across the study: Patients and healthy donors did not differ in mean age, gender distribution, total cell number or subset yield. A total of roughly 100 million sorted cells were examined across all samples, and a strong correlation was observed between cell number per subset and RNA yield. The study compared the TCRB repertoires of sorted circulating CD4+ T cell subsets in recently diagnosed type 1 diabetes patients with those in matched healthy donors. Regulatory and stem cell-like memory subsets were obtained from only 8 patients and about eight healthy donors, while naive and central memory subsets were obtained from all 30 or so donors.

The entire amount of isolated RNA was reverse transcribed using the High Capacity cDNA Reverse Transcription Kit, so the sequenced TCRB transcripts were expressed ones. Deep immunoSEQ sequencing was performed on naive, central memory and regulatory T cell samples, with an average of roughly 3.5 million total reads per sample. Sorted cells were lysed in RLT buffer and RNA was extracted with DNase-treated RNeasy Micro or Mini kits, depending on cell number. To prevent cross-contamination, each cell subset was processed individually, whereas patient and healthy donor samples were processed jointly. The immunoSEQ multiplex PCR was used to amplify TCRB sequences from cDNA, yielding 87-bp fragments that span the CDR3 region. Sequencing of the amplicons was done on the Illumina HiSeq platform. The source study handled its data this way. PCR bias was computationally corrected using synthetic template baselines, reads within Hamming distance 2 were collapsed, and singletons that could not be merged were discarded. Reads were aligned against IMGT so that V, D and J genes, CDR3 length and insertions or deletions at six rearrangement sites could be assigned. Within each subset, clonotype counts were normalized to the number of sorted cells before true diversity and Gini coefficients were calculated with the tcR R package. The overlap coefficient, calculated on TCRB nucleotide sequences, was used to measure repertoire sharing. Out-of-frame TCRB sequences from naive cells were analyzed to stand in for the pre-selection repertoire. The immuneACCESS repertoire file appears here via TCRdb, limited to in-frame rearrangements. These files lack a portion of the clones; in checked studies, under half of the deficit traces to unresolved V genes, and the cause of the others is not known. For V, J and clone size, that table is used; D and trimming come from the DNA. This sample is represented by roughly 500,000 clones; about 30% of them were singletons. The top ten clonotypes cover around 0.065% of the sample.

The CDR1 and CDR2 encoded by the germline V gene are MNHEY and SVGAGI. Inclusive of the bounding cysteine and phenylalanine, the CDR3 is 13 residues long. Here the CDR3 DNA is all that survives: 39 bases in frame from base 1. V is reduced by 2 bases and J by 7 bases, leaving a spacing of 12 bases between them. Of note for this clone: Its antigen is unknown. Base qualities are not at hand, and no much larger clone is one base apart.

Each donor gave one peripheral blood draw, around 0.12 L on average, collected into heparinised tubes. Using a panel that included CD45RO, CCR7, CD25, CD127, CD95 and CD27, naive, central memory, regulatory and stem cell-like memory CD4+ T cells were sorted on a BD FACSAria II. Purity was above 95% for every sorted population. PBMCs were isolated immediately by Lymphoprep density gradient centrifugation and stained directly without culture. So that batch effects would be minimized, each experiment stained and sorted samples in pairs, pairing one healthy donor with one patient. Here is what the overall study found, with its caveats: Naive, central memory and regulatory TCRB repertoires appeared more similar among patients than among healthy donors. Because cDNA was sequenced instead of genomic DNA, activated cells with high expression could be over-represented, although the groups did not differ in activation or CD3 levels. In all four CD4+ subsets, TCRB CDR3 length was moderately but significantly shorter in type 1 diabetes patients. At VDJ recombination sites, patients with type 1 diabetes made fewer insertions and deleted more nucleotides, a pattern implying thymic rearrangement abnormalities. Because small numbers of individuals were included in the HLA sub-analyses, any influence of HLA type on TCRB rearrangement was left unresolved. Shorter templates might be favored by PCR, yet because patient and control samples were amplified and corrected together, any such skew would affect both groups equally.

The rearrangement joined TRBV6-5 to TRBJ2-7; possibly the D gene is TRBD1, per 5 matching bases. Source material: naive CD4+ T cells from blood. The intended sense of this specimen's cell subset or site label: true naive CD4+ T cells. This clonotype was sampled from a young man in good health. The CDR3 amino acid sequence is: CASSYDSSQEQYF. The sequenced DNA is TGTGCCAGCAGTTACGACAGTTCCCAGGAGCAGTACTTC.